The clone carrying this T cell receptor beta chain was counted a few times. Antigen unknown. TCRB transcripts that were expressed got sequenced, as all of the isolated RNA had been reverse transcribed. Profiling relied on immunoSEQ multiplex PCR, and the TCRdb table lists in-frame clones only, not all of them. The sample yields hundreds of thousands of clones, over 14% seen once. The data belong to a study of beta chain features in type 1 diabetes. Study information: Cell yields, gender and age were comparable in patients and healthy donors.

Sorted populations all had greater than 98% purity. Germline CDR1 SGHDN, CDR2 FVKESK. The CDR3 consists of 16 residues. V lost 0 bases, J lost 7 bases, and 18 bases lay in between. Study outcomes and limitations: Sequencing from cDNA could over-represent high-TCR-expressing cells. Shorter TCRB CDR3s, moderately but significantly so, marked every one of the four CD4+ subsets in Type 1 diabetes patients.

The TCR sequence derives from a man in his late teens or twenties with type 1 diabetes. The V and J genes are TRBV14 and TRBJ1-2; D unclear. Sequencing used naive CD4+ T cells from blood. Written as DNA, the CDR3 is TGTGCCAGCAGCCAAGAGCCCCACCGGGAAGAGGGTGGCTACACCTTC. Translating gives CASSQEPHREEGGYTF.